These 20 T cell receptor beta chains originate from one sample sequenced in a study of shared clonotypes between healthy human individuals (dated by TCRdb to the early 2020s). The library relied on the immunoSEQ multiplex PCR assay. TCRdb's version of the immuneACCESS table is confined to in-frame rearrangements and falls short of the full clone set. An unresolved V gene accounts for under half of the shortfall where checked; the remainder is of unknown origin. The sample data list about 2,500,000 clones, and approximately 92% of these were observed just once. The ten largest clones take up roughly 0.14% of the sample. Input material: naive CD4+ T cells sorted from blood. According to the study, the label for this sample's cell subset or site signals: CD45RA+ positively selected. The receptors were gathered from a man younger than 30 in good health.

The CDR3 sequence is CASSVSPGRESNQPQHF. The CDR3 coding sequence is TGTGCCAGTAGTGTATCTCCGGGGCGGGAAAGCAATCAGCCCCAGCATTTT. The chain employs TRBV19 and TRBJ1-5; D possibly corresponds to TRBD1 (5 bases). The CDR3 consists of 17 residues. Deletions cut 5 bases from V and 1 base from J, with 18 bases between. Germline assignment: CDR1 LNHDA and CDR2 SQIVND (reference sequence).

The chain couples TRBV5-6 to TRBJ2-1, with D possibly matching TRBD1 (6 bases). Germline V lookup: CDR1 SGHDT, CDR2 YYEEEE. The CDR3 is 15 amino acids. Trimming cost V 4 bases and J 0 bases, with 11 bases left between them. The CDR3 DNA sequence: TGTGCCAGCAGCCCCCTGACAGGCTCCTACAATGAGCAGTTCTTC. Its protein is CASSPLTGSYNEQFF.

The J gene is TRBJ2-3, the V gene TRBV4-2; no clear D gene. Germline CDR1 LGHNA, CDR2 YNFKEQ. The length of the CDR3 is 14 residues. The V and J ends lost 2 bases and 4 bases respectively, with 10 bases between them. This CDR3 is CASSQTLVSDTQYF. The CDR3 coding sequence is TGTGCCAGCAGCCAAACGCTAGTCTCAGATACGCAGTATTTT.

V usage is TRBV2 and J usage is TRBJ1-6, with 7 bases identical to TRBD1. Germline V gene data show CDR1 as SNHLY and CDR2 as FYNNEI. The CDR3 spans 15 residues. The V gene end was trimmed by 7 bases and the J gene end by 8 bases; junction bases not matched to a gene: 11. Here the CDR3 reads CASKGMGRGDSPLHF. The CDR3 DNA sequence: TGTGCCAGCAAAGGAATGGGCAGGGGGGATTCACCCCTCCACTTT.

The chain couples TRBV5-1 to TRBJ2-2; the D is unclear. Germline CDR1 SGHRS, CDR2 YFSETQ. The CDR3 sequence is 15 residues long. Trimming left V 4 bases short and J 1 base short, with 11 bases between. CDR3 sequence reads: CASSPDTLNTGELFF. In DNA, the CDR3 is TGCGCCAGCAGCCCTGACACCTTGAACACCGGGGAGCTGTTTTTT.

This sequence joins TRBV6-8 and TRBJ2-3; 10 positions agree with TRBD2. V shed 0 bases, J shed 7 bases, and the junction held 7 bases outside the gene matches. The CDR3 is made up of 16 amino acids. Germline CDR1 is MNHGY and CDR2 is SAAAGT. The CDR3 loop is CASSYSAGGCRYTQYF. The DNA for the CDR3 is TGTGCCAGCAGTTACTCAGCGGGAGGGTGTAGGTATACGCAGTATTTT.

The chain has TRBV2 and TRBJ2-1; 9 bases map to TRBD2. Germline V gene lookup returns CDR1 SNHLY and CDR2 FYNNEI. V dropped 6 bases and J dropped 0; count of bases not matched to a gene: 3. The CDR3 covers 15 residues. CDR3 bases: TGTGCCAGCAGGAATAGCGGGAGCTCCTACAATGAGCAGTTCTTC. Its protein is CASRNSGSSYNEQFF.

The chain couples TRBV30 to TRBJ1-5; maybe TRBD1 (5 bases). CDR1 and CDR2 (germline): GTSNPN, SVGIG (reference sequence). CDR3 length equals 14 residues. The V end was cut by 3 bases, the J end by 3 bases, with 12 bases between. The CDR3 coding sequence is TGTGCCTGGAGGATGGCAGGGCCCAATCAGCCCCAGCATTTT. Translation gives CAWRMAGPNQPQHF. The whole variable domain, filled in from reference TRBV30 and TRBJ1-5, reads SQTIHQWPATLVQPVGSPLSLECTVEGTSNPNLYWYRQAAGRGLQLLFYSVGIGQISSEVPQNLSASRPQDRQFILSSKKLLLSDSGFYLCAWRMAGPNQPQHFGDGTRLSIL.

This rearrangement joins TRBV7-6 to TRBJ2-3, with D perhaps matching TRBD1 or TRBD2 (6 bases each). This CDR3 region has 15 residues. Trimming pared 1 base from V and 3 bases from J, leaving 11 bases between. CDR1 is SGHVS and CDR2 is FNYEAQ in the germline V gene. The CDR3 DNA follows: TGTGCCAGCAGCTTAGTAGGGGGGAGGACAGATACGCAGTATTTT. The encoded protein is CASSLVGGRTDTQYF.

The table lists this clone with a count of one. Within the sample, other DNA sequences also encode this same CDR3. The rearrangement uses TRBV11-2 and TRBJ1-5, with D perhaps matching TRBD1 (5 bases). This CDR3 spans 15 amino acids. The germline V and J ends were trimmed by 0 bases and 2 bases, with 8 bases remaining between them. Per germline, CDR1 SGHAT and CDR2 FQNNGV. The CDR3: CASSLDRGGNQPQHF. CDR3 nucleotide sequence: TGTGCCAGCAGCTTAGACAGAGGGGGCAATCAGCCCCAGCATTTT.

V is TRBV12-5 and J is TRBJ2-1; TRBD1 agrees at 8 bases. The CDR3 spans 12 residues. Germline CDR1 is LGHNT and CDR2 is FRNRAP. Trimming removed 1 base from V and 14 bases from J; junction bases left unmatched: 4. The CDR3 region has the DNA TGTGCTAGTGGTTTGGCGCAGGGGGCCAAGTTCTTC. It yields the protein CASGLAQGAKFF.

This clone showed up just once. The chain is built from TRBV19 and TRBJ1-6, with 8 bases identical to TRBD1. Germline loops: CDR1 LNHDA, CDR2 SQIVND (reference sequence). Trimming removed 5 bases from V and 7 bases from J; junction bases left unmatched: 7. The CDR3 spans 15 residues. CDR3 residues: CASSGGQGMNSPLHF. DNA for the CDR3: TGTGCCAGTAGTGGCGGACAGGGAATGAATTCACCCCTCCACTTT.

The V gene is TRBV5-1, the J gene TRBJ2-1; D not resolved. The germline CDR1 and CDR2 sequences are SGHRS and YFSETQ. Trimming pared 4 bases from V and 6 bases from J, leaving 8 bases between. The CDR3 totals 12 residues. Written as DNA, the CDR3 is TGCGCCAGCAGCCCCAACGGCAATGAGCAGTTCTTC. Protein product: CASSPNGNEQFF.

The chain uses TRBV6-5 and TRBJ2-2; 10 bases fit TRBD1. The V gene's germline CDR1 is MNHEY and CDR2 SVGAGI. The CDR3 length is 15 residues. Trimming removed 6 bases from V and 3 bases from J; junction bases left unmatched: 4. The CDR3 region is CASRDRGRDTGELFF. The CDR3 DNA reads TGTGCCAGCAGAGACAGGGGGCGAGACACCGGGGAGCTGTTTTTT.

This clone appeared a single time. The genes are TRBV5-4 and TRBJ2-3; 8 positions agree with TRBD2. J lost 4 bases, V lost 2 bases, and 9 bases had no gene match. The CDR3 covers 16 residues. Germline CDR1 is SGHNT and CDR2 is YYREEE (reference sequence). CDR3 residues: CASSFTGTSPPDTQYF. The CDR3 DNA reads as TGTGCCAGCAGCTTCACCGGGACTAGTCCCCCAGATACGCAGTATTTT.

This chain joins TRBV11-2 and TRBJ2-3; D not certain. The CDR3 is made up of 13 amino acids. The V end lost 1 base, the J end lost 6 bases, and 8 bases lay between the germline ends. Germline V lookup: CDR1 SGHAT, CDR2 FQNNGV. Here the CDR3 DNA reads TGTGCCAGCAGCTTAGTCCCGTATGATACGCAGTATTTT. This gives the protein CASSLVPYDTQYF.

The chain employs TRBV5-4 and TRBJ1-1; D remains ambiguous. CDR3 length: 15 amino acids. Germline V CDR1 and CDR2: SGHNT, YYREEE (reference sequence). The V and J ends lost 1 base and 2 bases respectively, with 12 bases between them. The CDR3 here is CASSLTAGGNTEAFF. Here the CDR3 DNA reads TGTGCCAGCAGCTTGACGGCAGGAGGTAACACTGAAGCTTTCTTT.

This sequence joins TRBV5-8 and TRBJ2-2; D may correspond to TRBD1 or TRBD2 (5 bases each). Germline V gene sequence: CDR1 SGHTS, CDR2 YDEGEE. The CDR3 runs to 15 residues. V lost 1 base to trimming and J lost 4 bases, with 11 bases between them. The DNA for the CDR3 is TGTGCCAGCAGCTTGCAGGGAGCGAGCACCGGGGAGCTGTTTTTT. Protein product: CASSLQGASTGELFF.

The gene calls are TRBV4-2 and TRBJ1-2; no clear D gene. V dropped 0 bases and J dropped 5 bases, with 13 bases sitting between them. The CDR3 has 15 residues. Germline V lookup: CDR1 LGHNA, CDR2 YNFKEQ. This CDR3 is CASSQDGRIEYGYTF. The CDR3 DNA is TGTGCCAGCAGCCAAGATGGGCGGATAGAGTATGGCTACACCTTC.

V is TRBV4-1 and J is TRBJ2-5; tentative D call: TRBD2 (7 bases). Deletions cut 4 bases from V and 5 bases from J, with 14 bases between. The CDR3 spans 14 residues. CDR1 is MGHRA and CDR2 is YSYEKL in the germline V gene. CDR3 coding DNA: TGCGCCAGCAGCCGGGGGGGCCGCGGGGAGACCCAGTACTTC. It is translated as CASSRGGRGETQYF.